This TCR beta chain was found in a study of T cell repertoires in cytomegalovirus infection. Study results and limitations: Ex vivo, HLA-C-restricted CMV-specific TCR beta clonotypes prevailed over the rest of the response.

Comments on this clonotype: Its antigen is undetermined.

CDR3 size: 16 residues. Germline CDR1 is MNHEY and CDR2 is SMNVEV (reference sequence). Trimming shortened V by 4 bases and J by 4 bases, and 14 bases separated the two germline ends. Using its own MiXCR run on the reads, TCRdb lists one record per CDR3 protein. This table has 510,000 or so distinct CDR3 sequences, around 27% appearing once. Sequences were obtained from PBMCs. This rearrangement joins TRBV27 to TRBJ1-6; weak D call: TRBD1 (5 bases). This TCR derives from a human donor in good health (CMV status not recorded). Some clones in this sample may be carry-over from other donors' samples. Written as DNA, the CDR3 is TGTGCCAGCAGTTCAGGGACCTCCATTTATAATTCACCCCTCCACTTT. Its translation: CASSSGTSIYNSPLHF.